The sequence of this T cell receptor (beta chain) was determined in a study of blood T cells in healthy people across ages. Each sample gave at least 6.5 million isolated PBMCs. Germline CDR1 is MNHEY and CDR2 is SVGEGT. The CDR3 is 17 amino acids. V was pared by 6 bases and J by 1 base, with 10 bases of the junction left unmatched. It was with a sample-barcoded 5' primer and a J-beta primer mix that a second PCR of about 6 to 12 cycles was run. TCRdb re-called the 5' RACE reads through MiXCR, storing one row per CDR3 protein. In the table there are fewer than 800,000 distinct CDR3 sequences, 32% of which are singletons.

The chain combines TRBV6-2 or TRBV6-3 with TRBJ2-1; the match to TRBD2 covers 9 bases. Source material: blood. The receptor was derived from a woman of 80 years or more in good health. The CDR3 bases are TGTGCCAGCAGCCCCTTCCATACTAGCGGGTCCTACAATGAGCAGTTCTTC. Protein sequence: CASSPFHTSGSYNEQFF.